The 5 T cell receptor beta chains in this list originate from one sample, sequenced in a study of T cell repertoires in cytomegalovirus infection. TCRdb independently ran MiXCR on the reads; one entry per CDR3 protein. The sample carries some 440,000 distinct CDR3 sequences, approximately 31% recorded once. Input material: PBMCs. The receptors here all came from a human donor in good health (CMV status not recorded). Some clones in this sample may be carry-over from other donors' samples.

The table lists this clonotype with a few counts. The V and J genes are TRBV7-9 and TRBJ1-5; D unclear. The germline V gene has CDR1 SEHNR and CDR2 FQNEAQ (reference sequence). V lost 1 base and J lost 9, with 7 bases in between. The CDR3 has 12 residues. The CDR3: CASSLGAAPQHF. CDR3 DNA sequence: TGTGCCAGCAGCTTAGGGGCAGCGCCCCAGCATTTT.

The V call is TRBV10-3, the J call TRBJ2-3, with D hard to call. Germline V gene lookup returns CDR1 ENHRY and CDR2 SYGVKD. The V and J ends lost 5 bases and 0 bases respectively, with 9 bases between them. The CDR3 spans 14 residues. CDR3 loop: CAISNDPSTDTQYF. The CDR3 DNA reads as TGTGCCATCAGTAATGACCCGAGCACAGATACGCAGTATTTT.

This clonotype was seen ten or more times. The V call is TRBV12-3 or TRBV12-4, the J call TRBJ2-7; possibly TRBD2 for D (7 bases). This CDR3 contains 15 residues. V lost 6 bases, J lost 0 bases, and 15 bases lay in between. The CDR3 nucleotides read TGTGCCAGCAGAGGAACGGGGGGCCGCTCCTACGAGCAGTACTTC. It translates to CASRGTGGRSYEQYF.

The rearrangement links TRBV7-9 to TRBJ1-5; D gene unclear. CDR1 and CDR2 (germline): SEHNR, FQNEAQ (reference sequence). V was clipped by 3 bases and J by 3 bases, with 9 bases between them. This CDR3 comprises 14 residues. This CDR3 reads CASSFSGYNQPQHF. The CDR3 DNA reads as TGTGCCAGCAGCTTCTCGGGCTACAATCAGCCCCAGCATTTT.

This sequence joins TRBV25-1 and TRBJ1-1; 7 nucleotides match TRBD1. The CDR3 runs to 14 residues. Per the germline V gene, CDR1 is MGHDK and CDR2 is SYGVNS. Trimming removed 4 bases from V and 3 bases from J; junction bases left unmatched: 5. The CDR3 coding sequence is TGTGCCAGCAGTGGCCGAGGGGGCTACACTGAAGCTTTCTTT. This gives the protein CASSGRGGYTEAFF.